The sequence of this TCR beta chain was determined in a study of chemoradiotherapy in HPV16-positive cancers. Germline V gene sequence: CDR1 MNHEY, CDR2 SVGAGI. The CDR3 is 15 amino acids. With 5 bases removed from V and 9 bases from J, the gap between germline ends came to 22 bases. Concerning this clone itself: The antigen is undetermined.

Study-level points and caveats: In HPV16-positive patients, HPV-responsive T-cell expansion tracked better recurrence-free survival. Non-HPV-specific T cells did not expand in tumors during treatment, whereas candidate HPV-specific clones and E7-related motifs did. HPV-specific T cells were functionally defined from only a couple of HPV16-positive patients.

Profiled with immunoSEQ multiplex PCR; TCRdb holds only in-frame clones, not every one. The sample holds around 30,000 clones; about 89% are singletons and the top ten take about 20%. This sequence originates from a human donor with HPV-associated anogenital cancer. The sequencing here drew on blood, taken from a patient who underwent chemoradiotherapy. V and J are TRBV6-5 and TRBJ1-2, with a possible D match to TRBD1 (6 bases). The CDR3 coding sequence is TGTGCCAGCAGTGGCGACAGGTTTCGAGTTGGGAGCTACACCTTC. Translated, it gives CASSGDRFRVGSYTF.